The TCR beta chain described here comes from a study of blood T cell repertoires in COVID-19. Looking at the study overall: Sites in the United States, Italy and Spain provided acute and convalescent COVID-19 samples.

Per the study methods: Amplifying reference gene primers gave estimates of nucleated cell counts. Only in-frame clones appear in the TCRdb table, and some are missing; sequencing was by immunoSEQ multiplex PCR. That table is the source of V, J and clone size, and D and trimming were worked out from the DNA. The sample holds 250,000 to 350,000 clones; 86% are singletons and the top ten take around 14%. The length of the CDR3 is 13 residues. V was clipped by 3 bases and J by 8 bases, with 13 bases between them. The receptor was derived from a woman in her 70s with COVID-19, enrolled during active disease. The sequencing sample was made of peripheral blood. This sequence joins TRBV12-3 or TRBV12-4 and TRBJ1-2; D ambiguous. This CDR3 is CASSLFQVGGYTF. DNA for the CDR3: TGTGCCAGCAGTTTGTTTCAGGTTGGGGGCTACACCTTC.